This TCR beta chain was observed in a study of blood T cell repertoires in COVID-19 (TCRdb year 2020). Notes on the research overall: Samples covering the acute and convalescent phases of COVID-19 were provided by collaborators in the United States, Italy and Spain. The prospective study material was composed of cDNA or gDNA derived from T cells, B-cell-depleted T cells, or PBMCs. Subjects who had been exposed to COVID-19, were actively infected with it, or had recovered from it provided the deeply sampled blood TCRbeta repertoires that made up the dataset. The repertoires were made available in a free public database intended to serve as a resource for research on the immune response to SARS-CoV-2. Samples were obtained from the ongoing ImmuneRACE study (first 160 participants) and from about 1,300 subjects provided by 6 global collaborators. Nearly every sample came with metadata listing a de-identified subject ID, COVID-19 status, age in years and sex. Where available, HLA class I and class II types were taken from metadata supplied by the sample provider and were not determined by assay-based typing.

The collaborating institutions used their own protocols to collect whole blood in K2EDTA tubes. For TCRbeta analysis, collaborator samples were shipped as frozen whole blood, as isolated PBMCs, or as DNA extracted from either sample type. The immunoSEQ Assay, a bias-controlled multiplex PCR, was used to amplify TCRbeta CDR3 regions from genomic DNA. The original methods were these. The number of nucleated cells in each sample was estimated from the amplification of reference gene primers within the assay. To quantify the absolute abundance of each unique TCRbeta CDR3 rearrangement, sequence reads were collapsed and filtered. For each sample, productive Simpson clonality was calculated as the square root of Simpson's diversity index across productive rearrangements. This is the immuneACCESS table as TCRdb keeps it, with only in-frame sequences that have V and J called. A part of the clones is gone; compared with another copy, unresolved V genes explain less than half, and the rest is unexplained. That table is the source of V, J and clone size, and D and trimming were worked out from the DNA. The sample table lists roughly 80,000 clones, 90% of them with a count of one. The leading ten clones occupy about 16% of the sample.

Trimming removed 1 base from V and 6 bases from J; the gene matches leave 7 bases unexplained. From its cysteine to its phenylalanine, the CDR3 spans 15 amino acids. The retained sequence is limited to the CDR3, 45 bases, with the frame set at the first base. Based on the germline V gene, the CDR1 and CDR2 sequences are SGHTA and FQGNSA. Overall study outcomes, separate from this receptor: Clinical and demographic metadata were provided uncurated, with the amount varying by source and participant.

Comment on this clone: Its antigen remains undetermined. Within one base of it there is no much larger clone, and no base qualities were kept.

The source is a woman over 75 with active or convalescent COVID-19. The sequenced material came from peripheral blood. The chain is assembled from TRBV7-2 and TRBJ2-7, with 9 junctional bases fitting TRBD2. The CDR3 has the sequence CASSLGSAGGREQYF. The nucleotides read TGTGCCAGCAGCTTAGGGTCGGCGGGGGGGCGCGAGCAGTACTTC. With the rest looked up from the reference TRBV7-2 and TRBJ2-7 genes rather than sequenced, the full variable domain is GAGVSQSPSNKVTEKGKDVELRCDPISGHTALYWYRQSLGQGLEFLIYFQGNSAPDKSGLPSDRFSAERTGGSVSTLTIQRTQQEDSAVYLCASSLGSAGGREQYFGPGTRLTVT.